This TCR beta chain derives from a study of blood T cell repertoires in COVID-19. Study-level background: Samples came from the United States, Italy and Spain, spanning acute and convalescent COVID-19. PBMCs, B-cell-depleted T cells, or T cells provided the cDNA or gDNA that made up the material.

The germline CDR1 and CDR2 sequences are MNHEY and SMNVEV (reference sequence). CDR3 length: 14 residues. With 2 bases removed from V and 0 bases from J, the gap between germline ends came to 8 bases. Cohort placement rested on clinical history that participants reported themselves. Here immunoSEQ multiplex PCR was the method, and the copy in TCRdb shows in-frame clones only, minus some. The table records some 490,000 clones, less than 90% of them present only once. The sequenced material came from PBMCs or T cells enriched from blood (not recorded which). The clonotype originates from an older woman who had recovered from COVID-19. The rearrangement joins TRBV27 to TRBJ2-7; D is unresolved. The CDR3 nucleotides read TGTGCCAGCAGTTTAGACATCCGCTCCTACGAGCAGTACTTC. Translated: CASSLDIRSYEQYF.